This record looks at one T cell receptor beta chain sequence and its context. The same CDR3 is also encoded by other DNA sequences in this sample. CD45RO-negative CD8 cells positively selected for CCR7 made up the naive population, which excluded terminally differentiated effector memory CD45RA+ cells. The CDR3 covers 12 residues. Looked up from germline, CDR1 is SEHNR and CDR2 is FQNEAQ (reference sequence). The V gene lost 5 bases and the J gene lost 3 bases, with 5 bases spanning the gap. A deep-level run was used for the assay. Genomic DNA from each subset was divided evenly over several immunoSEQ plates. The repertoire was sequenced with immunoSEQ multiplex PCR; TCRdb's copy has only in-frame clones and lacks some. Of almost 700,000 clones listed, 92% are singletons. The sample comes from a study of shared clonotypes between healthy human individuals.

What was sequenced was naive CD8+ T cells sorted from blood. The receptor's source is a man aged 25-45 years in good health. The chain links TRBV7-9 to TRBJ2-1; D ambiguous. CDR3 amino acids: CASSPGYNEQFF. CDR3 nucleotides: TGTGCCAGCAGCCCCGGCTACAATGAGCAGTTCTTC.